The 18 T cell receptor beta chains presented below share a single source sample, sequenced in a study of post-analysis software for immune sequencing data. Study-wide results and limits: TRBV5-6, TRBV5-1 and TRBV20-1 were among about 5 TRBV segments more frequent in patients than controls.

Every TCR beta cDNA library bore unique molecular identifiers. TCRdb recomputed calls from the PCR reads with MiXCR, one row per CDR3 protein. The sample lists 350,000 to 500,000 distinct CDR3 sequences, approximately 38% occurring once. No antigen has been assigned to these receptors. The sample consisted of blood. The receptors derive from a girl under 10 years old with multiple sclerosis.

The V gene is TRBV2, the J gene TRBJ1-5; TRBD1 matches 8 bases. Germline trimming cut 7 bases from V and 3 bases from J; bases unmatched to any gene: 8. Germline V gene lookup returns CDR1 SNHLY and CDR2 FYNNEI. The CDR3 extends over 15 amino acids. CDR3 loop: CASTTGEITNQPQHF. In nucleotides, the CDR3 is TGTGCCAGCACGACAGGGGAGATCACCAATCAGCCCCAGCATTTT.

The chain is built from TRBV7-8 and TRBJ2-1; D remains ambiguous. The CDR3 has 11 residues. The germline V gene encodes CDR1 SGHVS and CDR2 FQNEAQ. V gave up 6 bases and J gave up 10 bases, with 10 bases separating them. The CDR3: CASSQLYEQFF. The CDR3 nucleotides read TGTGCCAGCAGTCAACTCTACGAGCAGTTCTTC.

The V and J genes are TRBV9 and TRBJ2-1; D uncertain. The CDR3 has 14 amino acids. CDR1 and CDR2 from the germline V gene are SGDLS and YYNGEE. The germline V and J ends were trimmed by 0 bases and 0 bases, with 4 bases remaining between them. CDR3 loop: CASSVAASYNEQFF. DNA of the CDR3: TGTGCCAGCAGCGTAGCGGCCTCCTACAATGAGCAGTTCTTC.

V gene TRBV12-3 or TRBV12-4 combines with J gene TRBJ2-1; no reliable D call. The germline V and J ends were trimmed by 2 bases and 6 bases, with 14 bases remaining between them. The CDR3 has 15 amino acids. The CDR3 here is CASSLTSAALNEQFF. The CDR3 DNA sequence: TGTGCCAGCAGTTTAACCAGCGCGGCCCTCAATGAGCAGTTCTTC.

The V call is TRBV7-6, the J call TRBJ2-7; 7 bases fit TRBD2. The trim removed 1 base at V and 2 bases at J, leaving 11 bases unmatched. The CDR3 runs 17 residues. Looked up from germline, CDR1 is SGHVS and CDR2 is FNYEAQ. DNA for the CDR3: TGTGCCAGCAGCTTAGGGGGAGGGCCTTTTAGAGCCTACGAGCAGTACTTC. As protein: CASSLGGGPFRAYEQYF.

The chain has TRBV12-3 or TRBV12-4 and TRBJ1-3; possible D gene TRBD1, 5 bases. The CDR3 totals 14 residues. Trimming left V 6 bases short and J 2 bases short, with 11 bases between. CDR3 residues: CASRGGGAGNTIYF. The CDR3 coding sequence is TGTGCCAGCAGGGGCGGGGGTGCTGGAAACACCATATATTTT.

CDR3 in DNA: TGTGCCAGCCAGACGAAGGTAGTTGGATCCTACGAGCAGTACTTC. This gives the protein CASQTKVVGSYEQYF. The V and J genes are TRBV28 and TRBJ2-7; no clear D. Germline V lookup: CDR1 MDHEN, CDR2 SYDVKM. Trimming shortened V by 8 bases and J by 1 base, and 18 bases separated the two germline ends. CDR3 length: 15 residues. The full variable domain, in which reference TRBV28 and TRBJ2-7 provide the parts outside the CDR3, is DVKVTQSSRYLVKRTGEKVFLECVQDMDHENMFWYRQDPGLGLRLIYFSYDVKMKEKGDIPEGYSVSREKKERFSLILESASTNQTSMYLCASQTKVVGSYEQYFGPGTRLTVT.

To note about this clonotype: Germline is not matched at one junction end, which may reflect a read error. The V gene is TRBV12-3 or TRBV12-4, the J gene TRBJ2-1; 7 bases map to TRBD1. CDR3 size: 15 residues. CDR3 in amino acids: CAGSFTGENYNEQFF. The CDR3 DNA reads TGTGCCGGCAGTTTTACAGGGGAAAATTACAATGAGCAGTTCTTC.

The chain is built from TRBV6-5 and TRBJ2-1; the D is unclear. Germline V gene data show CDR1 as MNHEY and CDR2 as SVGAGI. V lost 6 bases and J 0 bases, leaving 12 bases between the germline ends. The CDR3 is 15 residues long. The CDR3 nucleotides read TGTGCCAGCAGCCGGATCTCCGGCTCCTACAATGAGCAGTTCTTC. Amino acids: CASSRISGSYNEQFF.

This clonotype was observed a handful of times. The chain employs TRBV4-1 and TRBJ1-1; maybe TRBD1 (6 bases). Germline V CDR1 and CDR2: MGHRA, YSYEKL. The CDR3 length is 15 residues. V was pared by 0 bases and J by 1 base, with 9 bases between. DNA for the CDR3: TGCGCCAGCAGCCAAGATAAGACAGGGAACACTGAAGCTTTCTTT. The encoded protein is CASSQDKTGNTEAFF.

This chain links TRBV7-2 with TRBJ1-2, with TRBD1 matching 12 bases. The CDR3 loop spans 17 amino acids. The V gene's germline CDR1 is SGHTA and CDR2 FQGNSA. V dropped 3 bases and J dropped 3; count of bases not matched to a gene: 8. The CDR3 DNA sequence: TGTGCCAGCAGCTTCACCGGGACAGGGGGCAGGGACTATGGCTACACCTTC. This encodes CASSFTGTGGRDYGYTF.

This clonotype showed up just a few times. The gene calls are TRBV7-2 and TRBJ2-1; 7 positions match TRBD2. The CDR3 runs 16 residues. Germline V CDR1 and CDR2: SGHTA, FQGNSA. Trimming took 2 bases from V and 5 from J; bases not matched to a gene: 9. The CDR3 DNA reads as TGTGCCAGCAGCTTATGGGCGGGAGCCGGGGACAATGAGCAGTTCTTC. Translation: CASSLWAGAGDNEQFF. Complete variable domain (other parts from reference TRBV7-2 and TRBJ2-1): GAGVSQSPSNKVTEKGKDVELRCDPISGHTALYWYRQSLGQGLEFLIYFQGNSAPDKSGLPSDRFSAERTGGSVSTLTIQRTQQEDSAVYLCASSLWAGAGDNEQFFGPGTRLTVL.

V gene TRBV4-2 combines with J gene TRBJ1-2; D is ambiguous. The V and J ends lost 0 bases and 3 bases respectively, with 8 bases between them. This CDR3 has 14 residues. Germline V lookup: CDR1 LGHNA, CDR2 YNFKEQ. CDR3 protein: CASSQDKRHYGYTF. The DNA for the CDR3 is TGTGCCAGCAGCCAAGACAAACGTCACTATGGCTACACCTTC.

The gene calls are TRBV12-3 or TRBV12-4 and TRBJ2-1, with 10 bases that match TRBD2. J lost 7 bases, V lost 10 bases, and 10 bases had no gene match. The CDR3 is 14 residues long. This CDR3 reads CATTAGGFRNEQFF. The CDR3 DNA follows: TGTGCCACCACAGCGGGGGGGTTTCGTAATGAGCAGTTCTTC.

V and J are TRBV3-1 and TRBJ2-5; D remains unclear. The germline V gene has CDR1 LGHDT and CDR2 YNNKEL (reference sequence). V was trimmed by 4 bases and J by 3 bases, leaving 9 bases between them. The CDR3 is 13 amino acids. Here the CDR3 reads CASSRTVEETQYF. The CDR3 nucleotides are TGTGCCAGCAGCCGGACGGTGGAAGAGACCCAGTACTTC.

The chain uses TRBV7-6 and TRBJ2-7; D is uncertain. Germline lookup yields CDR1 SGHVS and CDR2 FNYEAQ. The V end was cut by 1 base, the J end by 2 bases, with 12 bases between. This CDR3 has 15 residues. The CDR3 is CASSLETVKAYEQYF. CDR3 in DNA: TGTGCCAGCAGCTTAGAAACGGTGAAAGCCTACGAGCAGTACTTC.

The rearrangement uses TRBV5-1 and TRBJ2-1; D is tentatively TRBD1 or TRBD2 (5 bases each). This CDR3 has 16 residues. Germline V gene data show CDR1 as SGHRS and CDR2 as YFSETQ. Trimming cost V 3 bases and J 3 bases, with 16 bases left between them. CDR3 sequence reads: CASSSSGTSGYNEQFF. Written as DNA, the CDR3 is TGCGCCAGCAGCTCCTCGGGGACCTCGGGCTACAATGAGCAGTTCTTC.

The genes are TRBV4-2 and TRBJ1-5, with D possibly TRBD1 on 6 matching bases. V lost 0 bases to trimming and J lost 7 bases, with 13 bases between them. Germline CDR1 and CDR2: LGHNA and YNFKEQ. The CDR3 sequence is 15 residues long. This chain's CDR3 is CASSQDLTGLQPQHF. CDR3 DNA: TGTGCCAGCAGCCAAGACCTAACAGGGTTGCAGCCCCAGCATTTT.